This record concerns one TCR beta chain sequence. The donors were members of the validation cohort comprising some 130 subjects, separate from the approximately 670-subject first cohort. Repertoires were generated with immunoSEQ multiplex PCR, while TCRdb's copy carries only in-frame clones and drops some. Of some 170,000 clones listed, around 96% are singletons. The data originate from a study of cytomegalovirus exposure and HLA in healthy donors. Material: PBMCs. The sequence came from a woman younger than 35 in good health and CMV-seronegative.

The CDR3 protein is CASSDRRGPHNEQFF. The CDR3 DNA sequence: TGTGCCAGCAGTGACAGGCGGGGGCCCCACAATGAGCAGTTCTTC. This sequence joins TRBV6-1 and TRBJ2-1; D might be TRBD2 (7 bases). Germline V CDR1 and CDR2: MNHNS, SASEGT. This CDR3 comprises 15 residues. Trimming stripped 3 bases from V and 5 bases from J, with 14 bases between.